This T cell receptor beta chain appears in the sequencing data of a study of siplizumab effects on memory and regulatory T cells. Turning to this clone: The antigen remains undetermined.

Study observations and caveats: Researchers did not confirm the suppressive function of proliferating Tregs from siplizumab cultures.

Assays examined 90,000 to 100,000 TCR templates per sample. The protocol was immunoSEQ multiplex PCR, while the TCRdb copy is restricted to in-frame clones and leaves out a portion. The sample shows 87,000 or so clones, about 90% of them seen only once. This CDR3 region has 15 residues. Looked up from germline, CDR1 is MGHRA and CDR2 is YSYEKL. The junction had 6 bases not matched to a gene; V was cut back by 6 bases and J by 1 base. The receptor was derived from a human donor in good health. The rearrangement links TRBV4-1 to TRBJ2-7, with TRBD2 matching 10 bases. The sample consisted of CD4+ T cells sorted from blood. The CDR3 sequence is CASRQTSGLSYEQYF. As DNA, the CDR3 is TGCGCCAGCAGGCAGACTAGCGGGTTGTCCTACGAGCAGTACTTC.